The 25 T cell receptor beta chains below were found in one sample sequenced in a study of blood T cell repertoires in COVID-19 (dated by TCRdb to 2018 to 2021). The library was obtained by the immunoSEQ multiplex PCR assay. TCRdb provides this immuneACCESS table in a form limited to in-frame rearrangements. Some clones are lacking; in checked studies, under half of them reflect an unresolved V gene, and why the rest are absent is not known. The sample includes around 100,000 clones, with 81% observed a single time. Around 1.5% of the sample belongs to the ten largest clones. Sequenced sample: peripheral blood. The receptors derive from a man in his forties or fifties with acute or convalescent COVID-19.

The chain recombines TRBV3-1 (or the pseudogene TRBV3-2) with TRBJ1-3; D not certain. Trimming removed 0 bases from V and 0 bases from J, with 6 bases in between. The CDR3 sequence is 15 residues long. Per germline, CDR1 LGHDT and CDR2 YNNKEL (reference sequence). The CDR3 sequence is CASSQDHSSGNTIYF. The CDR3 nucleotides read TGTGCCAGCAGCCAAGACCATAGCTCTGGAAACACCATATATTTT.

The gene calls are TRBV2 and TRBJ2-3; 7 nucleotides match TRBD2. CDR1 is SNHLY and CDR2 is FYNNEI in the germline V gene. With V trimmed by 5 bases and J by 2 bases, 10 bases remained unmatched. This CDR3 contains 16 residues. The CDR3 DNA follows: TGTGCCAGCAGTCACGACGGGACTACCAACACAGATACGCAGTATTTT. Protein sequence: CASSHDGTTNTDTQYF.

The chain links TRBV27 to TRBJ1-5; possibly TRBD1 for D (5 bases). Germline-derived CDR1 and CDR2 are MNHEY and SMNVEV (reference sequence). The CDR3 has 15 amino acids. V was trimmed by 8 bases and J by 2 bases, leaving 16 bases between them. CDR3 nucleotide sequence: TGTGCCAGCTCACCAGGCAGGGTGGGCAATCAGCCCCAGCATTTT. Residues: CASSPGRVGNQPQHF.

This clone was counted a single time. The chain carries TRBV6-5 and TRBJ1-6; TRBD1 matches at 7 bases. Germline loops: CDR1 MNHEY, CDR2 SVGAGI. CDR3 size: 14 residues. J lost 9 bases, V lost 5 bases, and 7 bases had no gene match. Written as DNA, the CDR3 is TGTGCCAGCAGTCGAGAGGACAGGAGTTCACCCCTCCACTTT. It encodes CASSREDRSSPLHF.

The chain carries TRBV19 and TRBJ1-2; 7 nucleotides line up with TRBD1. V was clipped by 4 bases and J by 0 bases; unmatched bases: 11. The germline V gene has CDR1 LNHDA and CDR2 SQIVND (reference sequence). This CDR3 comprises 17 residues. The CDR3 nucleotides read TGTGCCAGTAGTACCTATAGGACAGGAACCGCTAACTATGGCTACACCTTC. This codes for CASSTYRTGTANYGYTF.

The chain joins TRBV30 to TRBJ2-7; possibly TRBD2 for D (5 bases). V was clipped by 3 bases and J by 5 bases, with 11 bases between them. Germline V CDR1 and CDR2: GTSNPN, SVGIG (reference sequence). The CDR3 is 12 amino acids. Here the CDR3 reads CAWRGSGDEQYF. The CDR3 DNA follows: TGTGCCTGGAGAGGATCCGGGGACGAGCAGTACTTC.

V is TRBV12-3 or TRBV12-4 and J is TRBJ2-5; D not resolved. V shed 3 bases and J shed 5 bases, with 4 bases lying between them. This CDR3 is 11 amino acids long. This CDR3 is CASSFQETQYF. The DNA of the CDR3 is TGTGCCAGCAGTTTCCAGGAGACCCAGTACTTC.

This clone has a handful of counts. The chain couples TRBV28 to TRBJ2-1, with TRBD1 matching over 8 bases. Per the germline V gene, CDR1 is MDHEN and CDR2 is SYDVKM. This CDR3 is 16 amino acids long. V lost 2 bases, J lost 5 bases, and 8 bases stayed unmatched. The CDR3 loop is CASSLGSGTGNNEQFF. CDR3 DNA: TGTGCCAGCAGTTTAGGGTCCGGGACAGGTAACAATGAGCAGTTCTTC.

This chain connects TRBV10-3 to TRBJ1-4; D is perhaps TRBD1 (6 bases). The CDR3 loop spans 14 amino acids. CDR1 is ENHRY, CDR2 SYGVKD, per germline. Trimming took 3 bases from V and 7 from J, leaving 12 bases between them. Here the CDR3 DNA reads TGTGCCATCAGTGACGGGGGGCGGGGTGAAAAACTGTTTTTT. Translated: CAISDGGRGEKLFF.

The rearrangement links TRBV20-1 to TRBJ1-1, with 9 bases matching TRBD1. The ends lost 3 bases at V and 1 base at J; junction bases unmatched: 6. The CDR3 contains 15 residues. Germline CDR1 is DFQATT and CDR2 is SNEGSKA (reference sequence). The CDR3 spells CSASDPGQGNTEAFF. The CDR3 DNA reads as TGCAGTGCTAGTGACCCGGGACAGGGGAACACTGAAGCTTTCTTT.

The chain carries TRBV3-1 (or the pseudogene TRBV3-2) and TRBJ1-3, with a possible D match to TRBD1 (5 bases). Trimming left V 1 base short and J 5 bases short, with 12 bases between. The germline CDR1 and CDR2 sequences are LGHDT and YNNKEL (reference sequence). The CDR3 is made up of 15 amino acids. This CDR3 is CASSQVKQGRNTIYF. CDR3 DNA: TGTGCCAGCAGCCAAGTTAAGCAGGGTCGAAACACCATATATTTT.

This rearrangement joins TRBV28 to TRBJ2-7; 8 nucleotides line up with TRBD1. The CDR3 is 16 residues long. J gave up 4 bases and V 1 base, and 9 bases lay outside the gene matches. Germline CDR1 is MDHEN and CDR2 is SYDVKM. The CDR3 protein is CASSLYPRDRLYEQYF. The CDR3 bases are TGTGCCAGCAGTTTATACCCCAGGGACAGGCTATACGAGCAGTACTTC.

The CDR3 DNA reads TGTGCCTGGAGTGTGCAAGCGGGGTCCTACAATGAGCAGTTCTTC. Its protein is CAWSVQAGSYNEQFF. The V call is TRBV30, the J call TRBJ2-1; 7 bases match TRBD2. CDR3 length equals 15 residues. CDR1 and CDR2 (germline): GTSNPN, SVGIG (reference sequence). With V trimmed by 0 bases and J by 1 base, 3 bases remained unmatched.

This chain connects TRBV27 to TRBJ1-5; the D gene is possibly TRBD1 (6 bases). The CDR3 is 15 residues long. V dropped 2 bases and J dropped 3 bases, with 11 bases sitting between them. The V gene's germline CDR1 is MNHEY and CDR2 SMNVEV (reference sequence). CDR3: CASSLSRGLNQPQHF. The CDR3 DNA sequence: TGTGCCAGCAGTTTAAGCAGGGGCCTCAATCAGCCCCAGCATTTT.

The chain uses TRBV24-1 and TRBJ2-1; D not certain. V lost 7 bases to trimming and J lost 5 bases, with 5 bases between them. The CDR3 is made up of 11 amino acids. The germline CDR1 and CDR2 sequences are KGHDR and SFDVKD. CDR3 bases: TGTGCCACCAGGGGCAACAATGAGCAGTTCTTC. Translating gives CATRGNNEQFF.

The rearrangement joins TRBV5-1 to TRBJ2-2, with D perhaps matching TRBD2 (5 bases). V lost 1 base and J lost 4, with 17 bases in between. The germline CDR1 and CDR2 sequences are SGHRS and YFSETQ. CDR3 length: 17 amino acids. CDR3 in amino acids: CASSLSVRSGSTGELFF. CDR3 bases: TGCGCCAGCAGCTTGAGCGTACGGAGCGGAAGCACCGGGGAGCTGTTTTTT. The full variable domain, its missing parts supplied by reference TRBV5-1 and TRBJ2-2, is KAGVTQTPRYLIKTRGQQVTLSCSPISGHRSVSWYQQTPGQGLQFLFEYFSETQRNKGNFPGRFSGRQFSNSRSEMNVSTLELGDSALYLCASSLSVRSGSTGELFFGEGSRLTVL.

The chain uses TRBV3-1 (or the pseudogene TRBV3-2) and TRBJ1-1; tentatively, D is TRBD1 (6 bases). Germline assignment: CDR1 LGHDT and CDR2 YNNKEL (reference sequence). V was cut by 9 bases and J by 0 bases, with 14 bases left in between. The length of the CDR3 is 14 residues. In nucleotides, the CDR3 is TGTGCCAGTCGTAGGGGGATCATGAACACTGAAGCTTTCTTT. It encodes CASRRGIMNTEAFF.

This clone appeared once. The chain carries TRBV30 and TRBJ1-2; D unclear. Germline loops: CDR1 GTSNPN, CDR2 SVGIG (reference sequence). The CDR3 spans 13 residues. Trimming took off 3 bases at V and 4 bases at J, with 12 bases between the two ends. The CDR3 spells CAWRFGQSYGYTF. CDR3 DNA: TGTGCCTGGAGGTTTGGGCAGAGCTATGGCTACACCTTC.

The chain recombines TRBV6-5 with TRBJ1-5; D is unresolved. Germline loops: CDR1 MNHEY, CDR2 SVGAGI. V was cut by 8 bases and J by 5 bases, with 13 bases left in between. The CDR3 runs to 13 residues. The CDR3 loop reads CASAPRGDQPQHF. Here the CDR3 DNA reads TGTGCCAGCGCCCCCCGCGGCGATCAGCCCCAGCATTTT.

The genes are TRBV5-4 and TRBJ2-3; TRBD2 aligns across 9 bases. From germline, CDR1 is SGHNT and CDR2 YYREEE (reference sequence). The V and J ends lost 3 bases and 0 bases, in that order; junction bases with no gene match: 5. The CDR3 length is 16 residues. The CDR3 DNA reads as TGTGCCAGCAGCTCCCCGACTAGCGGTAGCACAGATACGCAGTATTTT. Its translation: CASSSPTSGSTDTQYF.

This clone showed up just once. The chain recombines TRBV29-1 with TRBJ2-3, with a possible D match to TRBD1 (5 bases). CDR1 and CDR2 (germline): SQVTM, ANQGSEA. Trimming cost V 5 bases and J 4 bases, with 13 bases left between them. CDR3 length equals 13 residues. The CDR3 DNA reads TGCAGCGTTAGGGGCAGGGCCGCAGATACGCAGTATTTT. Translation gives CSVRGRAADTQYF.

The chain joins TRBV3-1 (or the pseudogene TRBV3-2) to TRBJ1-2; 9 nucleotides line up with TRBD1. The CDR3 length is 15 residues. CDR1 and CDR2 from the germline V gene are LGHDT and YNNKEL (reference sequence). V trimming: 4 bases; J trimming: 4 bases; junction bases outside the gene matches: 7. The chain's CDR3 is CASSPTGQGTYGYTF. CDR3 sequence (DNA): TGTGCCAGCAGCCCAACTGGACAGGGGACCTATGGCTACACCTTC.

This chain joins TRBV28 and TRBJ2-7; weak D call: TRBD1 (6 bases). The V end was cut by 5 bases, the J end by 2 bases, with 13 bases between. The CDR3 has 14 residues. The germline V gene has CDR1 MDHEN and CDR2 SYDVKM. CDR3: CASSPATGTYEQYF. For the CDR3, the DNA is TGTGCCAGCAGTCCGGCCACAGGGACCTACGAGCAGTACTTC.

This clone has just a few counts. Other DNA sequences of this sample code for an identical CDR3. The rearrangement uses TRBV6-5 and TRBJ2-2; 8 bases are shared with TRBD2. The germline gives CDR1 MNHEY, CDR2 SVGAGI. The trim removed 5 bases at V and 1 base at J, leaving 3 bases unmatched. This CDR3 is built from 15 residues. CDR3 loop: CASSPTSVNTGELFF. The CDR3, as DNA: TGTGCCAGCAGTCCGACTAGCGTGAACACCGGGGAGCTGTTTTTT.

J is TRBJ1-6 and V is TRBV14, with D possibly TRBD1 on 5 matching bases. The V gene lost 2 bases and the J gene lost 10 bases, with 9 bases spanning the gap. CDR1 SGHDN and CDR2 FVKESK come from the germline V gene. The CDR3 has 13 amino acids. CDR3 nucleotides: TGTGCCAGCAGCCAACCAGGGAGGTCACCCCTCCACTTT. This codes for CASSQPGRSPLHF.